A single sample is the source of the 27 T cell receptor beta chains below, sequenced in a study of shared clonotypes between healthy human individuals. Sequenced by immunoSEQ multiplex PCR; TCRdb stores in-frame clones only, minus some. The table includes about 380,000 clones, approximately 97% detected once. Sequencing was done on a sample of memory CD8+ T cells sorted from blood. Subset meaning: CD45RO+ cells pooled with CCR7-negative TemRA cells. These receptors were collected from a man aged 25-45 years in good health.

The chain joins TRBV5-1 to TRBJ2-1; 10 bases are shared with TRBD2. J lost 6 bases, V lost 4 bases, and 10 bases had no gene match. The germline V gene encodes CDR1 SGHRS and CDR2 YFSETQ. This CDR3 region has 16 residues. CDR3 loop: CASSPNLAGASNEQFF. DNA of the CDR3: TGCGCCAGCAGCCCAAATCTAGCGGGAGCATCCAATGAGCAGTTCTTC. The variable domain in full, with the rest retrieved from reference TRBV5-1 and TRBJ2-1, is KAGVTQTPRYLIKTRGQQVTLSCSPISGHRSVSWYQQTPGQGLQFLFEYFSETQRNKGNFPGRFSGRQFSNSRSEMNVSTLELGDSALYLCASSPNLAGASNEQFFGPGTRLTVL.

V gene TRBV5-1 combines with J gene TRBJ2-3; no clear D gene. The germline V gene has CDR1 SGHRS and CDR2 YFSETQ. Trimming removed 2 bases from V and 2 bases from J, with 3 bases in between. The CDR3 totals 12 residues. In DNA, the CDR3 is TGCGCCAGCAGCTTCCCCACAGATACGCAGTATTTT. Translation gives CASSFPTDTQYF. Full variable domain (missing parts from reference TRBV5-1 and TRBJ2-3): KAGVTQTPRYLIKTRGQQVTLSCSPISGHRSVSWYQQTPGQGLQFLFEYFSETQRNKGNFPGRFSGRQFSNSRSEMNVSTLELGDSALYLCASSFPTDTQYFGPGTRLTVL.

In this sample, this clone turned up once. This chain joins TRBV6-7 and TRBJ2-7; perhaps TRBD2 as D (6 bases). TRBV6-7 is placed among ORFs of uncertain function. V lost 1 base to trimming and J lost 0 bases, with 13 bases between them. This CDR3 is 16 amino acids long. The CDR3 DNA reads TGTGCCAGCAGTTACTACGGGGCGCGGGACTCCTACGAGCAGTACTTC. Residues: CASSYYGARDSYEQYF.

This clone was recorded a few times. CDR3 sequence: CASSSTLGGKGYTF. In DNA, the CDR3 is TGTGCCAGCAGTTCCACCCTGGGAGGGAAAGGCTACACCTTC. The rearrangement uses TRBV28 and TRBJ1-2; D is ambiguous. The CDR3 length is 14 residues. Germline V gene sequence: CDR1 MDHEN, CDR2 SYDVKM. V lost 4 bases, J lost 8 bases, and 17 bases lay in between.

The chain carries TRBV9 and TRBJ2-7; D gene ambiguous. CDR1 and CDR2 (germline): SGDLS, YYNGEE. The CDR3 spans 16 residues. The V and J ends lost 3 bases and 4 bases respectively, with 20 bases between them. The CDR3 spells CASSAGPGRGGYEQYF. In DNA, the CDR3 is TGTGCCAGCAGCGCCGGCCCGGGTAGAGGTGGGTACGAGCAGTACTTC.

The chain carries TRBV21-1 and TRBJ2-3; the D call TRBD2 from the table was never checked on the DNA. TRBV21-1 is listed as a pseudogene. The CDR3 runs 15 residues. The CDR3 DNA reads as TGTGCCAGCAGCAAACTAGCGGGAGGCACAGATACGCAGTATTTT. Its translation: CASSKLAGGTDTQYF.

The chain links TRBV7-2 to TRBJ2-7, with D possibly being TRBD1 or TRBD2 (5 bases each). The V end was cut by 1 base, the J end by 2 bases, with 12 bases between. The CDR3 extends over 15 amino acids. CDR1 is SGHTA and CDR2 is FQGNSA in the germline V gene. The chain's CDR3 is CASSLGGYGAYEQYF. The CDR3 DNA follows: TGTGCCAGCAGCTTAGGGGGGTACGGAGCCTACGAGCAGTACTTC. The full variable domain, completed using reference TRBV7-2 and TRBJ2-7, is GAGVSQSPSNKVTEKGKDVELRCDPISGHTALYWYRQSLGQGLEFLIYFQGNSAPDKSGLPSDRFSAERTGGSVSTLTIQRTQQEDSAVYLCASSLGGYGAYEQYFGPGTRLTVT.

The rearrangement links TRBV2 to TRBJ1-2; possible D gene TRBD1, 6 bases. Deletions cut 0 bases from V and 6 bases from J, with 17 bases between. The germline gives CDR1 SNHLY, CDR2 FYNNEI. This CDR3 spans 16 amino acids. CDR3 coding DNA: TGTGCCAGCAGTGAAGCGCGGACAGCTCCTATTCATGGCTACACCTTC. Protein product: CASSEARTAPIHGYTF.

V usage is TRBV5-8 and J usage is TRBJ2-2; 11 bases are shared with TRBD2. After removal of 4 bases from V and 4 bases from J, the junction contained 3 bases not matched to a gene. The CDR3 consists of 15 residues. Per germline, CDR1 SGHTS and CDR2 YDEGEE. CDR3 protein: CASSLAGGFTGELFF. The CDR3 DNA reads as TGTGCCAGCAGCCTAGCGGGAGGTTTCACCGGGGAGCTGTTTTTT.

This clone was found once. The V gene is TRBV6-6, the J gene TRBJ2-7; a possible D gene is TRBD2 (5 bases). This CDR3 has 13 residues. V lost 4 bases and J lost 5, with 12 bases in between. Germline values: CDR1 MNHNY, CDR2 SVGAGI (reference sequence). CDR3 amino acids: CASSSRPLDEQYF. Written as DNA, the CDR3 is TGTGCCAGCAGTTCAAGACCACTAGACGAGCAGTACTTC.

The rearrangement uses TRBV28 and TRBJ1-2; the match to TRBD1 covers 9 bases. Unmatched junction bases numbered 3, after V lost 2 bases and J lost 8 bases. CDR3 length: 13 amino acids. CDR1 MDHEN and CDR2 SYDVKM come from the germline V gene. The CDR3 sequence is CASSLGGQGGYTF. CDR3 DNA: TGTGCCAGCAGTTTAGGCGGACAGGGGGGCTACACCTTC.

The chain employs TRBV2 and TRBJ2-5; the match to TRBD2 covers 13 bases. From germline, CDR1 is SNHLY and CDR2 FYNNEI. V was clipped by 6 bases and J by 7 bases; unmatched bases: 8. This CDR3 has 15 residues. CDR3 amino acids: CASSELAGGTGTQYF. The CDR3 DNA follows: TGTGCCAGCAGCGAACTAGCGGGAGGGACCGGGACCCAGTACTTC.

This chain joins TRBV16 and TRBJ1-2, with D hard to call. Germline V gene sequence: CDR1 KGHSY, CDR2 FQNENV. V lost 4 bases and J 4 bases, leaving 19 bases between the germline ends. The CDR3 covers 16 residues. The CDR3 bases are TGTGCCAGCAGCCTGGGTTTCGTTAGAAAGACCTATGGCTACACCTTC. The encoded protein is CASSLGFVRKTYGYTF. Full variable domain (outside the CDR3, taken from reference TRBV16 and TRBJ1-2): GEEVAQTPKHLVRGEGQKAKLYCAPIKGHSYVFWYQQVLKNEFKFLISFQNENVFDETGMPKERFSAKCLPNSPCSLEIQATKLEDSAVYFCASSLGFVRKTYGYTFGSGTRLTVV.

V usage is TRBV30 and J usage is TRBJ1-6; 9 nucleotides line up with TRBD1. V lost 6 bases and J lost 8; bases outside the gene matches: 11. The CDR3 totals 15 residues. Germline V gives CDR1 GTSNPN, CDR2 SVGIG (reference sequence). CDR3 DNA sequence: TGTGCCTGCCGAGACAGGGGGTTTGCTTATTCACCCCTCCACTTT. Amino acids: CACRDRGFAYSPLHF.

The chain links TRBV12-5 to TRBJ1-2, with D perhaps TRBD1 (5 bases). Germline values: CDR1 LGHNT, CDR2 FRNRAP. CDR3 length: 13 amino acids. V lost 6 bases to trimming and J lost 4 bases, with 12 bases between them. The CDR3: CASGQGKTYGYTF. The CDR3 coding sequence is TGTGCTAGTGGGCAGGGAAAGACCTATGGCTACACCTTC.

This chain connects TRBV7-9 to TRBJ2-1; D unclear. V was trimmed by 6 bases and J by 9 bases, leaving 15 bases between them. Germline V gene lookup returns CDR1 SEHNR and CDR2 FQNEAQ (reference sequence). This CDR3 has 13 residues. CDR3 sequence: CASSPVETGEQFF. The CDR3 DNA is TGTGCCAGCAGTCCAGTCGAAACGGGTGAGCAGTTCTTC.

The V and J genes are TRBV19 and TRBJ2-3; D is perhaps TRBD2 (5 bases). Trimming cost V 6 bases and J 5 bases, with 9 bases left between them. This CDR3 is built from 12 residues. CDR1 and CDR2 from the germline V gene are LNHDA and SQIVND (reference sequence). CDR3 protein: CASRRGRDTQYF. Here the CDR3 DNA reads TGTGCCAGTAGGAGAGGGAGAGATACGCAGTATTTT.

The rearrangement links TRBV12-5 to TRBJ1-2, with D possibly TRBD1 on 6 matching bases. CDR3 size: 14 residues. CDR1 LGHNT and CDR2 FRNRAP come from the germline V gene. Between the trimmed V and J ends, which lost 1 base and 2 bases, there was a span of 8 bases. The CDR3 sequence is CASGLGGRNYGYTF. Written as DNA, the CDR3 is TGTGCTAGTGGTTTGGGGGGGCGCAACTATGGCTACACCTTC. The variable domain in full, with the rest retrieved from reference TRBV12-5 and TRBJ1-2, is DARVTQTPRHKVTEMGQEVTMRCQPILGHNTVFWYRQTMMQGLELLAYFRNRAPLDDSGMPKDRFSAEMPDATLATLKIQPSEPRDSAVYFCASGLGGRNYGYTFGSGTRLTVV.

The chain uses TRBV5-1 and TRBJ2-3; weak D call: TRBD2 (5 bases). Germline CDR1 SGHRS, CDR2 YFSETQ. The CDR3 spans 15 residues. V gave up 4 bases and J gave up 0 bases, with 12 bases separating them. The CDR3 loop reads CASSPLAPSTDTQYF. The CDR3 nucleotides are TGCGCCAGCAGCCCTTTAGCGCCTAGCACAGATACGCAGTATTTT.

The chain links TRBV19 to TRBJ2-7; 8 nucleotides line up with TRBD1. The CDR3 has 14 amino acids. Germline loops: CDR1 LNHDA, CDR2 SQIVND (reference sequence). The V and J ends lost 4 bases and 1 base, in that order; junction bases with no gene match: 3. CDR3: CASSNTGGSYEQYF. The DNA of the CDR3 is TGTGCCAGTAGTAACACAGGGGGGTCCTACGAGCAGTACTTC.

The gene calls are TRBV6-6 and TRBJ1-5, with 10 bases aligning to TRBD1. The CDR3 spans 14 residues. The ends lost 4 bases at V and 6 bases at J; junction bases unmatched: 3. In germline, CDR1 is MNHNY, CDR2 SVGAGI (reference sequence). CDR3 region: CASSSGQGGQPQHF. CDR3 sequence (DNA): TGTGCCAGCAGTTCAGGACAGGGGGGTCAGCCCCAGCATTTT.

The rearrangement joins TRBV4-2 to TRBJ1-2; 9 bases are a match to TRBD1. V shed 1 base and J 3 bases; nucleotides not matched to a gene: 0. CDR3 length: 14 amino acids. CDR1 is LGHNA and CDR2 is YNFKEQ in the germline V gene. The CDR3, as DNA: TGTGCCAGCAGCCAAGGGACAGGGGACTATGGCTACACCTTC. Its protein product is CASSQGTGDYGYTF.

The chain couples TRBV5-1 to TRBJ1-3, with D perhaps matching TRBD1 (5 bases). The CDR3 consists of 14 residues. The V end lost 4 bases, the J end lost 0 bases, and 8 bases lay between the germline ends. Germline loops: CDR1 SGHRS, CDR2 YFSETQ. CDR3 residues: CASSVQGSGNTIYF. The CDR3 bases are TGCGCCAGCAGCGTGCAGGGCTCTGGAAACACCATATATTTT.

In its sample, this clone was seen a few times. In nucleotides, the CDR3 is TGTGCCAGCAGTGTTAGGGCGGACCTTGGCACCGGGGAGCTGTTTTTT. It is translated as CASSVRADLGTGELFF. The chain combines TRBV2 with TRBJ2-2; D gene unclear. Trimming cost V 4 bases and J 4 bases, with 16 bases left between them. The CDR3 extends over 16 amino acids. Germline CDR1 is SNHLY and CDR2 is FYNNEI. Complete variable domain (other parts from reference TRBV2 and TRBJ2-2): EPEVTQTPSHQVTQMGQEVILRCVPISNHLYFYWYRQILGQKVEFLVSFYNNEISEKSEIFDDQFSVERPDGSNFTLKIRSTKLEDSAMYFCASSVRADLGTGELFFGEGSRLTVL.

The J gene is TRBJ2-7, the V gene TRBV28; 10 nucleotides line up with TRBD2. The V gene's germline CDR1 is MDHEN and CDR2 SYDVKM. The CDR3 consists of 15 residues. J lost 3 bases, V lost 1 base, and 3 bases had no gene match. The CDR3 DNA reads TGTGCCAGCAGTTTATTCCTAGCGGGAGACTACGAGCAGTACTTC. It translates to CASSLFLAGDYEQYF.

The rearrangement joins TRBV29-1 to TRBJ1-2; D ambiguous. Per the germline V gene, CDR1 is SQVTM and CDR2 is ANQGSEA. The CDR3 sequence is 12 residues long. V dropped 6 bases and J dropped 2 bases, with 10 bases sitting between them. The chain's CDR3 is CSVRNGNYGYTF. The CDR3 DNA is TGCAGCGTCCGCAACGGGAACTATGGCTACACCTTC.

This chain joins TRBV19 and TRBJ1-1, with unresolved D. Trimming left V 6 bases short and J 0 bases short, with 8 bases between. From germline, CDR1 is LNHDA and CDR2 SQIVND (reference sequence). This CDR3 comprises 13 residues. The CDR3 protein is CASSVDMNTEAFF. CDR3 bases: TGTGCCAGTAGCGTCGACATGAACACTGAAGCTTTCTTT. The full variable domain, completed using reference TRBV19 and TRBJ1-1, is DGGITQSPKYLFRKEGQNVTLSCEQNLNHDAMYWYRQDPGQGLRLIYYSQIVNDFQKGDIAEGYSVSREKKESFPLTVTSAQKNPTAFYLCASSVDMNTEAFFGQGTRLTVV.